These T cell receptor beta chains were read from a single sample in a study of blood T cell repertoires in COVID-19. TCRdb's table, derived via immunoSEQ multiplex PCR, lists solely in-frame clones and lacks some. Altogether 150,000 to 200,000 clones are present, more than 65% being singletons, with the ten largest covering 13% to 15%. Sequenced input: PBMCs or T cells enriched from blood (not recorded which). Receptor source: a middle-aged man who had recovered from COVID-19. The CDR3 runs from the conserved cysteine through the conserved F or W. Each record gives: V gene, D gene, CDR3 protein. The D gene is left open where the match is weak.

>TRBV25-1|NA
CASSEFRKETQYF
>TRBV2|NA
CASRVPGLYAAGETQYF
>TRBV3-1/TRBV3-2|NA
CASSQARSQPQHF
>TRBV3-1/TRBV3-2|TRBD2
CASSQGLAGGLVEQYF
>TRBV6-6|NA
CASSQQGGLSNQPQHF
>TRBV5-4|NA
CASSLRSEGKAFF
>TRBV5-4|NA
CASSLALAEETQYF
>TRBV9|NA
CASSVGAGGSSYEQYF
>TRBV30|NA
CAWRRQLEGDGYTF
>TRBV5-1|NA
CASSLGGLSSGNTIYF
>TRBV6-2/TRBV6-3|NA
CASSYPRLVGAGELFF
>TRBV7-6|TRBD1
CASSLATGGSSGYTF
>TRBV21-1|NA
CASSKIGRPDQPQHF
>TRBV19|TRBD1
CASSIDRGRSGYTF
>TRBV7-9|TRBD1
CASSSTGEGANVLTF
>TRBV4-2|NA
CASSQGAFSPNTEAFF
>TRBV5-6|NA
CASTWRGFGTEAFF
>TRBV7-9|TRBD1
CASSYFRDRNTEAFF
>TRBV12-5|NA
CASGADRSDTQYF
>TRBV23-1|TRBD1
CASSHSDRPRAFF
>TRBV7-9|NA
CASSPQGKGFSYNEQFF
>TRBV5-4|TRBD2
CASSLEASGGGETQYF
>TRBV6-5|NA
CASGRERYGYTF
>TRBV7-9|TRBD1
CASSERQGWTGELFF
>TRBV5-1|TRBD1
CASRPGGESTEAFF
>TRBV30|NA
CAWTRVTNEKLFF
>TRBV5-4|NA
CASSPGHRSSYNEQFF
>TRBV2|NA
CATLGVTANYGYTF
>TRBV2|NA
CASSETEFVRGKLFF
>TRBV14|TRBD1
CASSQGTGANTAWNTEAFF
>TRBV9|TRBD2
CASSVMSRGGTDTQYF
>TRBV30|NA
CAWSVLRNPNSPLHF
>TRBV25-1|NA
CASSELAAVYSNQPQHF
>TRBV6-5|NA
CASSRPNQPQHF
>TRBV4-2|TRBD2
CASSPQVTSGGASSYNEQFF
>TRBV4-1|TRBD1
CASSQGGGQGATTEAFF